The present T cell receptor beta chain was sequenced within a study of graft-versus-host responses after intestinal transplantation. At the level of the study: Each transplant was multivisceral, liver-intestinal, or isolated intestinal. General study points: GvH clones appeared in recipient marrow, some first in ileum or blood. The study found high graft-versus-host to host-versus-graft clonal ratios in allografts of patients with graft-donor T cell macrochimerism.

Per the germline V gene, CDR1 is LGHNA and CDR2 is YSLEER. This CDR3 comprises 17 residues. The V segment lost 1 base and the J segment 3 bases; nucleotides outside the gene matches: 11. Comments on this clone: Antigen: not known.

This table comes from immunoSEQ multiplex PCR, and its TCRdb copy is limited to in-frame clones, with some not included. This sample has 50,000 to 80,000 clones, with 90% found just once. The receptor was derived from a human donor who was the organ donor for an intestinal transplant. The chain has TRBV4-3 and TRBJ2-7; 8 bases agree with TRBD1. Sequencing used unstimulated CD8+ T cells sorted from spleen or lymph node cells, obtained before transplant. CDR3 sequence: CASSQGTAGTGLYEQYF. CDR3 in DNA: TGCGCCAGCAGCCAAGGAACGGCTGGGACAGGACTCTACGAGCAGTACTTC.